This is a list of T cell receptor beta chains from one sample in a study of shared clonotypes between healthy human individuals. Assay: immunoSEQ multiplex PCR; the TCRdb copy retains only in-frame clones and omits some. Altogether a few million clones are present, over 85% being singletons, with the ten largest covering approximately 1.7%. Sequenced input: naive CD8+ T cells from PBMCs. Every receptor here comes from a man aged 18 to 30 in good health. Some clones in this sample may be carry-over from other donors' samples. Each CDR3 is given with its conserved first and last residue. The order of the fields is J gene, CDR3 length, V gene, CDR3 protein.

TRBJ2-7,16,TRBV7-8,CASSVTSGEILYEQYF
TRBJ2-1,15,TRBV6-5,CASSLLQGRYNEQFF
TRBJ2-5,14,TRBV15,CATASGRLQETQYF
TRBJ1-6,15,TRBV5-6,CASSLSGSANSPLHF
TRBJ1-5,13,TRBV30,CAWRGEGNQPQHF
TRBJ2-7,15,TRBV10-2,CASSVLPPVPYEQYF
TRBJ2-4,12,TRBV19,CASSTLGDIQYF
TRBJ2-3,16,TRBV6-5,CASSYSIAGEDDTQYF
TRBJ2-1,16,TRBV4-1,CASSHEMTSSYNEQFF
TRBJ1-1,16,TRBV4-2,CASAKSGQGLGTEAFF
TRBJ2-2,15,TRBV7-9,CASSSRAPVTGELFF
TRBJ1-4,17,TRBV7-8,CASSLDPQARKGEKLFF
TRBJ2-1,14,TRBV2,CAVPTGGSYNEQFF
TRBJ2-1,14,TRBV6-6,CASSSSFSYNEQFF
TRBJ2-3,20,TRBV29-1,CSVEDPMDRRLATNTDTQYF
TRBJ2-7,14,TRBV13,CASSHGVAVYEQYF
TRBJ2-1,16,TRBV5-1,CASSLEYRSSYNEQFF
TRBJ1-2,13,TRBV7-9,CASSPVRGKGYTF
TRBJ2-1,13,TRBV10-1,CASSELTVTEQFF
TRBJ2-3,15,TRBV19,CASSTRPAPFDTQYF
TRBJ2-1,13,TRBV27,CASRVTGGGQQFF
TRBJ1-5,14,TRBV19,CASSSFVVFQPQHF
TRBJ1-2,14,TRBV9,CASSVSGKDYGYTF
TRBJ2-1,12,TRBV19,CASSPRGGEQFF
TRBJ1-2,14,TRBV27,CASSPRGQDDGYTF
TRBJ1-4,13,TRBV9,CASSVEGPEKLFF
TRBJ1-1,14,TRBV14,CASSQGGGNTEAFF